This TCR beta chain was recorded in a study of blood T cells in healthy people across ages. Then a second PCR, running roughly 7 to 11 cycles, was carried out with a sample-barcoded 5' primer and a J-beta primer mix. TCRdb recomputed calls from the 5' RACE reads with MiXCR, one row per CDR3 protein. The sample has about a million distinct CDR3 sequences, under 50% seen once. J was trimmed by 5 bases and V by 1 base; bases with no gene match: 3. The CDR3 is 15 residues long. Sequenced material: blood. The clonotype comes from a man aged 30-40 years in good health. The gene calls are TRBV12-3 or TRBV12-4 and TRBJ2-3; 10 nucleotides match TRBD2. CDR3 sequence reads: CASSLVSGGQDTQYF. DNA of the CDR3: TGTGCCAGCAGTTTAGTTAGCGGGGGGCAAGATACGCAGTATTTT.